The clone carrying this T cell receptor (beta chain) has only a few counts. The sample originates from a study of early T cells in non-severe SARS-CoV-2 infection. The overall study: Sequencing of unsorted whole blood was done on bulk RNA, leaving chains unpaired.

This CDR3 has 12 amino acids. The germline V and J ends were trimmed by 10 bases and 9 bases, with 13 bases remaining between them. The germline gives CDR1 WNHNN, CDR2 SYGVQD (reference sequence). The TCR library protocol was used to attach unique molecular identifiers. These identifiers were attached to individual cDNA molecules. TCRdb reprocessed the 5' RACE reads with MiXCR, giving one entry per CDR3 protein. The table lists roughly 88,000 distinct CDR3 sequences, 12% to 15% of them singletons. The material sequenced was whole blood. V gene TRBV10-1 combines with J gene TRBJ1-6, with unresolved D. This receptor was taken from an adult who was a healthcare worker with PCR-confirmed SARS-CoV-2 infection or an uninfected control (not recorded which). In DNA form, the CDR3 reads TGCGCCACCATCACAGATTCTTCACCCCTCCACTTT. Amino acid sequence: CATITDSSPLHF.